This TCR beta chain was sequenced during a study of T cells in Graves' hyperthyroidism and ophthalmopathy. This CDR3 spans 13 amino acids. Germline lookup yields CDR1 DFQATT and CDR2 SNEGSKA (reference sequence). The ends were cut back, 3 bases at V and 0 bases at J, with 9 bases in the middle. Study-wide findings and caveats: Blood also contained most expanded thyroid clonotypes above 0.001.

With respect to this clonotype: Its target is not known.

What was amplified from RNA transcripts were TCR beta CDR3 regions. During a first-round RT-PCR of the TCR CDR3, the HTBI primer set was used. TCRdb reanalysed the multiplex PCR reads using MiXCR and keeps one entry per CDR3 protein. Among a few hundred thousand distinct CDR3 sequences listed, under 15% were seen once. Researchers defined stable Graves' hyperthyroidism as no ophthalmopathy progression within 18 months. Uncontrolled infection, other autoimmune disease, pregnancy or lactation led to exclusion. From roughly 10 ml of fresh peripheral blood, PBMCs were isolated. Material: blood. The receptor's source is a woman aged 30 to 39 with Graves' hyperthyroidism. The chain links TRBV20-1 to TRBJ2-7, with D hard to call. The DNA for the CDR3 is TGCAGTGCTAGCGGAGCGAACTCCTACGAGCAGTACTTC. This codes for CSASGANSYEQYF.